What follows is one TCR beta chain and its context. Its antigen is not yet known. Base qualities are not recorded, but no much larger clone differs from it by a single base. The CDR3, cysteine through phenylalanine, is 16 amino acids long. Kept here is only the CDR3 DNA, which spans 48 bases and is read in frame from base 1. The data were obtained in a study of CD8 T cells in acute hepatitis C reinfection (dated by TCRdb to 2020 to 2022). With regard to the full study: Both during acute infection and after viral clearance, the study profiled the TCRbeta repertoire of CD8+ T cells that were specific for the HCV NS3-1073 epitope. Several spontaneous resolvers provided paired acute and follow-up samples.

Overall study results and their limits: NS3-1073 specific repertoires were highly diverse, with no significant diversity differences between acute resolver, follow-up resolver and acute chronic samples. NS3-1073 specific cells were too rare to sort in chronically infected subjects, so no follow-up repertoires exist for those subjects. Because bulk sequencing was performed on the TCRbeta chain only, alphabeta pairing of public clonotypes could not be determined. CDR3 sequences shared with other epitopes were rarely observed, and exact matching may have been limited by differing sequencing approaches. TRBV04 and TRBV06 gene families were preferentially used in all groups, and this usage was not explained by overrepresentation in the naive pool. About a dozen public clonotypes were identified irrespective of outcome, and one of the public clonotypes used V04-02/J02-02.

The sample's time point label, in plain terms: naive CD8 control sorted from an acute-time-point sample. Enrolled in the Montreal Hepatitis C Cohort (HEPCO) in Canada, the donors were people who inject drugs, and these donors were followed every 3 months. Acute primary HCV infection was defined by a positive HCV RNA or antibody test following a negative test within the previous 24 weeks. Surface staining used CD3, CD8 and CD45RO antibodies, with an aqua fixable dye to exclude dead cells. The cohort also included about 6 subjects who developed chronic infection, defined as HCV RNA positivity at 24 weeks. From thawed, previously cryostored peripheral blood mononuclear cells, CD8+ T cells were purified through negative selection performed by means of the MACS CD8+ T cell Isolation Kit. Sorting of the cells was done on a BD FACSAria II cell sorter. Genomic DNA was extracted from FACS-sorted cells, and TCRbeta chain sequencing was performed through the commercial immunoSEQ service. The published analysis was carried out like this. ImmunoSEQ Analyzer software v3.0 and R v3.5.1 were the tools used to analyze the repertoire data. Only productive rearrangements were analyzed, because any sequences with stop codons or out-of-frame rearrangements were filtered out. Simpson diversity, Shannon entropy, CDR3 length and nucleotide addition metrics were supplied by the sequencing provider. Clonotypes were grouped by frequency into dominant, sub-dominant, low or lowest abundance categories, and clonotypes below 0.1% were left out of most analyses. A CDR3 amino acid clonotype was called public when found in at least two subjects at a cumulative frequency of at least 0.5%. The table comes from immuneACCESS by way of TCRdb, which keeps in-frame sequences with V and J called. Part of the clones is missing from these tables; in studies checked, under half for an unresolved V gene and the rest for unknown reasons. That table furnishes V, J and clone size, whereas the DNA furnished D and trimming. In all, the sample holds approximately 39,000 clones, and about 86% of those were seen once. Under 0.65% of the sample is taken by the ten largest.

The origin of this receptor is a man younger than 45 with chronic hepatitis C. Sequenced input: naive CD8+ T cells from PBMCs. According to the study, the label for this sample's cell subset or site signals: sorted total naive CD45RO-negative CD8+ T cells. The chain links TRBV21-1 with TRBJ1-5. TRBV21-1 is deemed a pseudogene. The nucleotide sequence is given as TGTGCCAGCAGCAAAAGGCCGGGCTACGAGGATCAGCCCCAGCATTTT. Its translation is CASSKRPGYEDQPQHF.